This TCR beta chain was recorded in a study of shared clonotypes between healthy human individuals. There are 18 residues in the CDR3. Sequenced by immunoSEQ multiplex PCR; TCRdb stores in-frame clones only, minus some. The sample includes roughly 2.2 million clones, roughly 90% seen only once; the top ten take around 0.4%. This clone appeared a single time. The receptor's source is a man younger than 35 in good health. Some clones in this sample may be carry-over from other donors' samples. The specimen was naive CD4+ T cells from PBMCs. Subset reported: CD45RA+ positively selected. V is TRBV21-1 and J is TRBJ2-2; no check of the table's D call, TRBD1, against the DNA was made. TRBV21-1 represents a pseudogene. The CDR3 is CASSLRTGPRGRAGELFF. DNA of the CDR3: TGTGCCAGCAGCCTGCGGACAGGCCCGCGAGGAAGGGCCGGGGAGCTGTTTTTT.